The rows below give T cell receptor beta chains drawn from one sample of a study of T cells in severe cutaneous drug reactions. TCRdb reprocessed the multiplex PCR reads and stores each CDR3 protein as one record, lacking DNA. The sample totals approximately 9,600 distinct CDR3 sequences. The sample taken for sequencing was cells from a skin blister. The receptors stem from a human donor with Stevens-Johnson syndrome, a severe cutaneous drug reaction. Each CDR3 is given with its conserved first and last residue. Where a row states a size, it is once, few, many or the class of an expanded clone; other rows omit it.

CDR3aa: CSAMRLAGGKDTQYF; len: 15; j_gene: TRBJ2-3; abundance: -; v_gene: TRBV20-1
CDR3aa: CASSQMTGFGNTIYF; len: 15; j_gene: TRBJ1-3; abundance: medium-sized; v_gene: TRBV4-1
CDR3aa: CSVEDAGTSVGNEQFF; len: 16; j_gene: TRBJ2-1; abundance: -; v_gene: TRBV29-1
CDR3aa: CSVAPQVNEQFF; len: 12; j_gene: TRBJ2-1; abundance: -; v_gene: TRBV29-1
CDR3aa: CSVTGGAGTEAFF; len: 13; j_gene: TRBJ1-1; abundance: -; v_gene: TRBV29-1
CDR3aa: CSARYPGAGAEQFF; len: 14; j_gene: TRBJ2-1; abundance: -; v_gene: TRBV20-1
CDR3aa: CSVESSGPRGEQYF; len: 14; j_gene: TRBJ2-7; abundance: -; v_gene: TRBV29-1
CDR3aa: CSARGLDEQFF; len: 11; j_gene: TRBJ2-1; abundance: -; v_gene: TRBV20-1
CDR3aa: CSAGSRGDSYEQYF; len: 14; j_gene: TRBJ2-7; abundance: -; v_gene: TRBV20-1
CDR3aa: CSVEGTPKETQYF; len: 13; j_gene: TRBJ2-5; abundance: -; v_gene: TRBV29-1
CDR3aa: CSASTSGGADTQYF; len: 14; j_gene: TRBJ2-3; abundance: -; v_gene: TRBV29-1
CDR3aa: CSARDFGRGHFGEQFF; len: 16; j_gene: TRBJ2-1; abundance: -; v_gene: TRBV20-1
CDR3aa: CSVGSGTSGFSSYEQYF; len: 17; j_gene: TRBJ2-7; abundance: -; v_gene: TRBV29-1
CDR3aa: CSARVRTGRNQPQHF; len: 15; j_gene: TRBJ1-5; abundance: -; v_gene: TRBV20-1
CDR3aa: CSASERALTGELFF; len: 14; j_gene: TRBJ2-2; abundance: medium-sized; v_gene: TRBV20-1
CDR3aa: CSVGGTGATYEQYF; len: 14; j_gene: TRBJ2-7; abundance: -; v_gene: TRBV29-1
CDR3aa: CSARVGINQPQHF; len: 13; j_gene: TRBJ1-5; abundance: -; v_gene: TRBV20-1
CDR3aa: CATSDIGDGYGYTF; len: 14; j_gene: TRBJ1-2; abundance: -; v_gene: TRBV24-1
CDR3aa: CSVGDRNTEAFF; len: 12; j_gene: TRBJ1-1; abundance: -; v_gene: TRBV29-1
CDR3aa: CSARGRGTTNEKLFF; len: 15; j_gene: TRBJ1-4; abundance: -; v_gene: TRBV20-1
CDR3aa: CSARGRQINEKLFF; len: 14; j_gene: TRBJ1-4; abundance: -; v_gene: TRBV20-1
CDR3aa: CSVALGLLKSDTQYF; len: 15; j_gene: TRBJ2-3; abundance: -; v_gene: TRBV29-1
CDR3aa: CSATEILAGGPFPNTGELFF; len: 20; j_gene: TRBJ2-2; abundance: -; v_gene: TRBV29-1
CDR3aa: CSALAGGPYEQYF; len: 13; j_gene: TRBJ2-7; abundance: -; v_gene: TRBV20-1
CDR3aa: CSVVCLADNTGELFF; len: 15; j_gene: TRBJ2-2; abundance: -; v_gene: TRBV29-1
CDR3aa: CSASPGTGGSYEQYF; len: 15; j_gene: TRBJ2-7; abundance: -; v_gene: TRBV20-1
CDR3aa: CSVRGLAGGPSSYNEQFF; len: 18; j_gene: TRBJ2-1; abundance: -; v_gene: TRBV29-1
CDR3aa: CSALQRHYEQYF; len: 12; j_gene: TRBJ2-7; abundance: -; v_gene: TRBV20-1
CDR3aa: CSASAGTGTYGYTF; len: 14; j_gene: TRBJ1-2; abundance: -; v_gene: TRBV20-1
CDR3aa: CSARRVNTEAFF; len: 12; j_gene: TRBJ1-1; abundance: medium-sized; v_gene: TRBV20-1
CDR3aa: CSVGQGSTDTQYF; len: 13; j_gene: TRBJ2-3; abundance: -; v_gene: TRBV29-1
CDR3aa: CSARDGRGGTDTQYF; len: 15; j_gene: TRBJ2-3; abundance: -; v_gene: TRBV20-1
CDR3aa: CSVAQSGVGTQYF; len: 13; j_gene: TRBJ2-5; abundance: medium-sized; v_gene: TRBV29-1
CDR3aa: CSVNHGTANTEAFF; len: 14; j_gene: TRBJ1-1; abundance: -; v_gene: TRBV29-1
CDR3aa: CSVEDPDSGNTIYF; len: 14; j_gene: TRBJ1-3; abundance: -; v_gene: TRBV29-1
CDR3aa: CSTGGASGIGSYNEQFF; len: 17; j_gene: TRBJ2-1; abundance: -; v_gene: TRBV20-1
CDR3aa: CSARERRYNQPQHF; len: 14; j_gene: TRBJ1-5; abundance: -; v_gene: TRBV20-1
CDR3aa: CSGRDRVSFGTDTQYF; len: 16; j_gene: TRBJ2-3; abundance: -; v_gene: TRBV20-1
CDR3aa: CSARDLAGASETQYF; len: 15; j_gene: TRBJ2-5; abundance: -; v_gene: TRBV20-1
CDR3aa: CSVEDQESPAGYTF; len: 14; j_gene: TRBJ1-2; abundance: -; v_gene: TRBV29-1
CDR3aa: CSAPGLAGRRGTTDTQYF; len: 18; j_gene: TRBJ2-3; abundance: -; v_gene: TRBV20-1
CDR3aa: CSASLGGTYEQYF; len: 13; j_gene: TRBJ2-7; abundance: -; v_gene: TRBV20-1